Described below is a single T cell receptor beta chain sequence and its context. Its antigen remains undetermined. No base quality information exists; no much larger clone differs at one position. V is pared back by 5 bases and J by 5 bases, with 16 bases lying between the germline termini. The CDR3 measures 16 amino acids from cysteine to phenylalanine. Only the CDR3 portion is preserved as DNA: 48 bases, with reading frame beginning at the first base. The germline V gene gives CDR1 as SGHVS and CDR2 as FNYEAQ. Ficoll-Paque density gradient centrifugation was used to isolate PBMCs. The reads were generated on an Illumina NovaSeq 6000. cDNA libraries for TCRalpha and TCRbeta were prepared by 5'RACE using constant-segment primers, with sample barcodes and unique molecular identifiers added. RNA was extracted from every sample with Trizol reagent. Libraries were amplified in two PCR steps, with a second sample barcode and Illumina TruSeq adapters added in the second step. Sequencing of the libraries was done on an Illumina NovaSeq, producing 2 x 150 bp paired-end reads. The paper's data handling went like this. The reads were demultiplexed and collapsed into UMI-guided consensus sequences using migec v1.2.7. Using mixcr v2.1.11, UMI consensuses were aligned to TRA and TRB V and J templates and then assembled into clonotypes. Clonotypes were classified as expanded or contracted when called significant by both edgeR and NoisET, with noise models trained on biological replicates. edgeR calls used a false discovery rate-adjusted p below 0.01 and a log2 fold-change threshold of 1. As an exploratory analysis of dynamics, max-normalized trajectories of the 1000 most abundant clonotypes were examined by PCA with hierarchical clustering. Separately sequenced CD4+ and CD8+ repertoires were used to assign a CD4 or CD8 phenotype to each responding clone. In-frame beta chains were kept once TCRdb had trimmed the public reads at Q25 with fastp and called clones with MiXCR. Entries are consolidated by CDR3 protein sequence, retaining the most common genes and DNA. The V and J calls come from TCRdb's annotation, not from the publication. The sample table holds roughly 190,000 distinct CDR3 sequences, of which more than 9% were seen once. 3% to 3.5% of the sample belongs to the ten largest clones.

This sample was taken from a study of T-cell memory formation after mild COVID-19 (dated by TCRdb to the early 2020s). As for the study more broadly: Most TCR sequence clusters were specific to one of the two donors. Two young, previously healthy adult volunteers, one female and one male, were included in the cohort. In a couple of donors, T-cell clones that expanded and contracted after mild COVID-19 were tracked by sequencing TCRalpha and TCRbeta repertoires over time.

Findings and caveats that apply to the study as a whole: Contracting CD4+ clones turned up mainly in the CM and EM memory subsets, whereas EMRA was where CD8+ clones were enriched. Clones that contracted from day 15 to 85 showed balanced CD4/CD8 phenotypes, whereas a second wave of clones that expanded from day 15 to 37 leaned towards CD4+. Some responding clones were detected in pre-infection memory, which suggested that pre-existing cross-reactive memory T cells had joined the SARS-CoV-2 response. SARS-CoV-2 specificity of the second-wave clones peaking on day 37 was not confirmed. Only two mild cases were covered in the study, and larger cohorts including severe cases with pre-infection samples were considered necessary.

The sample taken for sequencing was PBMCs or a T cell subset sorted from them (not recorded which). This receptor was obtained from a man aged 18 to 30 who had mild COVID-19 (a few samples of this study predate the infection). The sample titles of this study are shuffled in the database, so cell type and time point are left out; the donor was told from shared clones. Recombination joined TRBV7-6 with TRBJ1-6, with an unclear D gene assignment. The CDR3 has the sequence CASSPQTLGHNSPLHF. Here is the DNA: TGTGCCAGCAGCCCACAGACTTTAGGGCATAATTCACCCCTCCACTTT.